This T cell receptor beta chain was documented in a study of blood T cell repertoires in COVID-19. Study summary: Nucleic acid was either cDNA or gDNA, and it came from T cells, B-cell-depleted T cells, or PBMCs.

The CDR3 spans 12 residues. Between the trimmed V and J ends, which lost 4 bases and 1 base, there was a span of 5 bases. Per germline, CDR1 SEHNR and CDR2 FQNEAQ (reference sequence). This clone occurred a few times. TCRdb keeps only in-frame clones here, not all; method: immunoSEQ multiplex PCR. The table shows tens of thousands of clones, with around four fifths occurring only once. The V call is TRBV7-9, the J call TRBJ2-7; unclear D gene. This TCR came from a man aged 60 to 69 with acute or convalescent COVID-19. Sequencing was performed on peripheral blood. This chain's CDR3 is CASSSRSYEQYF. CDR3 sequence (DNA): TGTGCCAGCAGCTCGAGGTCCTACGAGCAGTACTTC.